Listed here are 28 T cell receptor beta chains from one sample, sequenced in a study of regulatory T cells in long-lasting Graves disease (dated by TCRdb to 2020 to 2022). Libraries were made using multiplex PCR. Sequencing took place on an Illumina HiSeq 4000. iRepertoire HTBI primers and Arm-PCR amplification of CDR3 regions were used to construct TCR beta libraries. Using fastp at Q25 and MiXCR, TCRdb reprocessed the public reads and kept productive beta chains. All rows with the same CDR3 protein become a single entry with the most common DNA and genes. This sample comprises roughly 500,000 distinct CDR3 sequences, around 15% of them detected only once. The top ten clonotypes cover around a sixth of the sample. Read against the paper, the sample's time point label means: newly diagnosed GD, antithyroid drugs for less than 3 months. For both TCR sequencing and RNA sequencing, RNA was extracted from PBMCs in TRIzol.

The same specimen was also included in a second study, on T cells in Graves' hyperthyroidism and ophthalmopathy.

The specimen was peripheral blood mononuclear cells (PBMCs), collected at new diagnosis, from a patient treated with antithyroid drugs. All receptors derive from a woman aged 50 to 60 with Graves disease. Donor details come from another sample of the same person, matched by shared clones.

Details on this clonotype: One end of the junction is discordant with germline, which a read error may explain. V is TRBV5-1 and J is TRBJ2-1; the D gene is possibly TRBD2 (5 bases). CDR1 and CDR2 from the germline V gene are SGHRS and YFSETQ. The CDR3 sequence is 14 residues long. CDR3 nucleotides: TGCGCCAGCAGCTTGGGAGAGGGAGTAAGGGAGCAGGTCTTC. Translated: CASSLGEGVREQVF.

In DNA form, the CDR3 reads TGTGCCAGCAGCGTAGAACAGGGTCACTATGGCTACACCTTC. This sequence encodes CASSVEQGHYGYTF. The chain couples TRBV9 to TRBJ1-2; weak D call: TRBD1 (6 bases). Trimming removed 0 bases at V and 3 bases at J, with 9 bases between. The CDR3 has 14 amino acids. Germline V gene data show CDR1 as SGDLS and CDR2 as YYNGEE.

This clonotype was counted many times. The genes are TRBV28 and TRBJ2-5; 7 nucleotides agree with TRBD2. Per the germline V gene, CDR1 is MDHEN and CDR2 is SYDVKM. The CDR3 sequence is 15 residues long. With 6 bases clipped from V and 5 bases from J, the junction kept 12 bases outside the gene matches. The CDR3 here is CASRTRDYHSETQYF. CDR3 bases: TGTGCCAGCAGGACCCGGGACTACCACTCGGAGACCCAGTACTTC.

This clonotype was observed a handful of times. J is TRBJ2-7 and V is TRBV4-1; D call uncertain. V lost 4 bases and J 2 bases, leaving 15 bases between the germline ends. The CDR3 covers 15 residues. Germline CDR1 is MGHRA and CDR2 is YSYEKL. CDR3 residues: CASSPSTADTYEQYF. The CDR3 DNA sequence: TGCGCCAGCAGCCCCTCAACGGCAGATACCTACGAGCAGTACTTC.

This chain joins TRBV9 and TRBJ2-3; TRBD2 aligns across 11 bases. The CDR3 extends over 16 amino acids. With 0 bases clipped from V and 5 bases from J, the junction kept 5 bases outside the gene matches. The germline V gene has CDR1 SGDLS and CDR2 YYNGEE. The CDR3 DNA follows: TGTGCCAGCAGCGTAGGAACTAGCGGGAGTATAGATACGCAGTATTTT. Translated, it gives CASSVGTSGSIDTQYF. The variable domain in full, with the rest retrieved from reference TRBV9 and TRBJ2-3, is DSGVTQTPKHLITATGQRVTLRCSPRSGDLSVYWYQQSLDQGLQFLIQYYNGEERAKGNILERFSAQQFPDLHSELNLSSLELGDSALYFCASSVGTSGSIDTQYFGPGTRLTVL.

This clonotype turned up a few times. This sequence may be a read error, since a much larger clone differs from it by one base. The V and J genes are TRBV2 and TRBJ1-2; D gene uncertain. Between the trimmed V and J ends, which lost 10 bases and 2 bases, there was a span of 14 bases. CDR3 length: 13 residues. Germline V CDR1 and CDR2: SNHLY, FYNNEI. The CDR3 is CANMTLPNYGYTF. In DNA, the CDR3 is TGTGCCAACATGACACTTCCCAACTATGGCTACACCTTC. Based on the CDR3 plus reference TRBV2 and TRBJ1-2, the full variable domain is EPEVTQTPSHQVTQMGQEVILRCVPISNHLYFYWYRQILGQKVEFLVSFYNNEISEKSEIFDDQFSVERPDGSNFTLKIRSTKLEDSAMYFCANMTLPNYGYTFGSGTRLTVV.

This clonotype was found many times. J is TRBJ2-7 and V is TRBV5-1; tentatively, D is TRBD1 (6 bases). Deletions cut 2 bases from V and 2 bases from J, with 11 bases between. The V gene's germline CDR1 is SGHRS and CDR2 YFSETQ. The CDR3 runs to 14 residues. CDR3 sequence (DNA): TGCGCCAGCAGCTTCAGAGGGGGACCCTACGAGCAGTACTTC. Encoded protein: CASSFRGGPYEQYF.

The V call is TRBV6-5, the J call TRBJ1-6; tentative D call: TRBD1 (5 bases). This CDR3 is built from 14 residues. V was trimmed by 2 bases and J by 11 bases, leaving 13 bases between them. Germline CDR1 is MNHEY and CDR2 is SVGAGI. The CDR3 DNA reads TGTGCCAGCAGTTACGGGGGATGGGAGACACCCCTCCACTTT. Translation gives CASSYGGWETPLHF.

This clonotype has just a few counts. The chain has TRBV5-1 and TRBJ1-5; D gene uncertain. Germline assignment: CDR1 SGHRS and CDR2 YFSETQ. The CDR3 consists of 16 residues. Deletions cut 4 bases from V and 2 bases from J, with 16 bases between. CDR3 DNA sequence: TGCGCCAGCAGCCTCCTCGGTGGAGAGGGCAATCAGCCCCAGCATTTT. Protein product: CASSLLGGEGNQPQHF.

This clonotype was recorded at least ten times. The chain combines TRBV28 with TRBJ2-1, with 9 bases aligning to TRBD2. Trimming cost V 4 bases and J 5 bases; bases outside gene matches: 9. Germline V gene sequence: CDR1 MDHEN, CDR2 SYDVKM. CDR3 length: 16 residues. The CDR3 protein is CASSWYSGSPHNEQFF. The CDR3 DNA reads as TGTGCCAGCAGTTGGTATAGCGGGAGTCCCCACAATGAGCAGTTCTTC.

This clonotype has ten or more counts. Here the CDR3 reads CASSSVGGMNTEAFF. As DNA, the CDR3 is TGTGCCAGCAGTTCGGTAGGGGGCATGAACACTGAAGCTTTCTTT. The V and J genes are TRBV12-3 or TRBV12-4 and TRBJ1-1; 7 bases agree with TRBD1. The CDR3 runs 15 residues. Trimming cost V 4 bases and J 0 bases; bases outside gene matches: 5.

This sequence joins TRBV5-6 and TRBJ1-2, with 7 nucleotides matching TRBD1. Germline CDR1 and CDR2: SGHDT and YYEEEE. Unmatched junction bases numbered 2, after V lost 6 bases and J lost 0 bases. There are 13 residues in the CDR3. The CDR3 coding sequence is TGTGCCAGCAATCAGGGGGCTAACTATGGCTACACCTTC. Its translation is CASNQGANYGYTF.

In nucleotides, the CDR3 is TGTGCCAGCATCCAAATGGTACAGCGTGTGCCAGCGTTCGGCCAAGAGACCCAGTACTTC. It encodes CASIQMVQRVPAFGQETQYF. The rearrangement joins TRBV28 to TRBJ2-5; D gene ambiguous. This CDR3 region has 20 residues. Germline loops: CDR1 MDHEN, CDR2 SYDVKM. Trimming stripped 7 bases from V and 1 base from J, with 31 bases between. Full variable domain (rest looked up from reference TRBV28 and TRBJ2-5): DVKVTQSSRYLVKRTGEKVFLECVQDMDHENMFWYRQDPGLGLRLIYFSYDVKMKEKGDIPEGYSVSREKKERFSLILESASTNQTSMYLCASIQMVQRVPAFGQETQYFGPGTRLLVL.

This chain connects TRBV5-1 to TRBJ2-7; 9 bases line up with TRBD1. Germline V lookup: CDR1 SGHRS, CDR2 YFSETQ. With 4 bases clipped from V and 9 bases from J, the junction kept 8 bases outside the gene matches. The CDR3 is 13 residues long. This CDR3 reads CASSQGQGGTQYF. In nucleotides, the CDR3 is TGCGCCAGCAGCCAGGGACAGGGCGGGACGCAGTACTTC.

In this sample, this clonotype turned up many times. The J gene is TRBJ2-3, the V gene TRBV7-3, with TRBD2 matching over 11 bases. The V segment lost 4 bases and the J segment 8 bases; nucleotides outside the gene matches: 5. CDR3 length: 14 residues. CDR1 and CDR2 (germline): SGHTA, FQGTGA. The chain's CDR3 is CASSSTSGMSTQYF. The CDR3 DNA reads TGTGCCAGCAGCTCGACTAGCGGGATGAGTACGCAGTATTTT.

This clonotype was seen many times. The chain recombines TRBV5-1 with TRBJ2-1, with D unclear. Germline V gene data show CDR1 as SGHRS and CDR2 as YFSETQ. Trimming cost V 4 bases and J 5 bases, with 16 bases left between them. This CDR3 has 15 amino acids. This CDR3 is CASSHTHPSDNEQFF. As DNA, the CDR3 is TGCGCCAGCAGCCACACTCATCCCAGCGACAATGAGCAGTTCTTC.

A word on this clonotype: This likely stems from a read error, as it lies one base from a far larger clone. CDR3 in amino acids: CASRSPPGLAGVDETQYF. The CDR3 nucleotides are TGTGCCAGCAGGTCCCCTCCGGGACTAGCGGGAGTGGATGAGACCCAGTACTTC. V is TRBV12-3 or TRBV12-4 and J is TRBJ2-1; 14 nucleotides align to TRBD2. The last part of the DNA fits TRBJ2-5 better; the J call may be wrong. The CDR3 is made up of 18 amino acids.

About this clonotype: A much larger clonotype is one base distant, so this may be a read error. The V gene is TRBV7-9, the J gene TRBJ1-1; D remains unclear. Germline CDR1 is SEHNR and CDR2 is FQNEAQ (reference sequence). This CDR3 is 14 amino acids long. Trimming pared 5 bases from V and 1 base from J, leaving 11 bases between. Written as DNA, the CDR3 is TGTGCCAGCAGCGACCCCACAAAGAACACTGAAGCTTTCTTT. This gives the protein CASSDPTKNTEAFF.

This clonotype was recorded many times. CDR3 loop: CASRGLASSYEQYF. CDR3 nucleotide sequence: TGTGCCAGTAGGGGACTAGCGAGTTCCTACGAGCAGTACTTC. J is TRBJ2-7 and V is TRBV28; TRBD2 agrees at 10 bases. CDR3 size: 14 residues. The germline V gene has CDR1 MDHEN and CDR2 SYDVKM. V shed 9 bases and J 1 base; nucleotides not matched to a gene: 6.

The V and J genes are TRBV19 and TRBJ2-5; TRBD1 or TRBD2 may be the D gene (5 bases each). CDR3 length: 11 residues. Trimming shortened V by 10 bases and J by 3 bases, and 9 bases separated the two germline ends. CDR1 and CDR2 from the germline V gene are LNHDA and SQIVND (reference sequence). The CDR3, as DNA: TGTGCCACTGGGGGAGAAGAGACCCAGTACTTC. This sequence encodes CATGGEETQYF.

The chain joins TRBV28 to TRBJ2-7; no clear D. This CDR3 is built from 13 residues. Germline V gene sequence: CDR1 MDHEN, CDR2 SYDVKM. Trimming took off 6 bases at V and 5 bases at J, with 14 bases between the two ends. For the CDR3, the DNA is TGTGCCAGCAGGAAAATCAGTACCCACGAGCAGTACTTC. This translates into CASRKISTHEQYF.

This clonotype has just a few counts. The chain combines TRBV19 with TRBJ2-6; no reliable D call. V lost 1 base and J 4 bases, leaving 11 bases between the germline ends. Germline CDR1 reads LNHDA; CDR2 reads SQIVND (reference sequence). The CDR3 contains 16 residues. Here the CDR3 reads CASSIGPPGGANVLTF. The CDR3 DNA is TGTGCCAGTAGTATAGGACCTCCGGGCGGGGCCAACGTCCTGACTTTC.

There are many counts of this clonotype. The chain couples TRBV27 to TRBJ2-7, with 8 bases fitting TRBD2. In germline, CDR1 is MNHEY, CDR2 SMNVEV (reference sequence). V lost 7 bases, J lost 2 bases, and 7 bases stayed unmatched. The CDR3 spans 14 residues. The CDR3 protein is CASTGAGAPYEQYF. CDR3 bases: TGTGCCAGCACTGGAGCGGGAGCCCCCTACGAGCAGTACTTC.

This clonotype has a count of ten or more. J is TRBJ1-6 and V is TRBV30; no firm D call. V lost 5 bases and J 8 bases, leaving 7 bases between the germline ends. The CDR3 sequence is 11 residues long. CDR1 and CDR2 from the germline V gene are GTSNPN and SVGIG (reference sequence). CDR3 loop: CAWDRDSPLHF. CDR3 DNA sequence: TGTGCCTGGGACCGTGATTCACCCCTCCACTTT.

At least ten counts were recorded for this clonotype. The chain employs TRBV28 and TRBJ2-7; 13 bases fit TRBD2. Germline-derived CDR1 and CDR2 are MDHEN and SYDVKM. The CDR3 covers 15 residues. With V trimmed by 5 bases and J by 7 bases, 8 bases remained unmatched. The CDR3 bases are TGTGCCAGCAGTGAACTAGCGGGAGGGCTCGGGGAGCAGTACTTC. Translating it yields CASSELAGGLGEQYF.

This clonotype was counted ten times or more. The V gene is TRBV28, the J gene TRBJ2-7; D is uncertain. This CDR3 region has 13 residues. The V and J ends lost 7 bases and 0 bases respectively, with 10 bases between them. Germline lookup yields CDR1 MDHEN and CDR2 SYDVKM. Written as DNA, the CDR3 is TGTGCCAGCACTCATTCTCACTCCTACGAGCAGTACTTC. Translating it yields CASTHSHSYEQYF.

The rearrangement links TRBV14 to TRBJ2-7; the D gene could be TRBD1 or TRBD2 (5 bases each). The CDR3 is 13 residues long. Germline CDR1 and CDR2: SGHDN and FVKESK. Trimming removed 4 bases at V and 6 bases at J, with 13 bases between. CDR3 in DNA: TGTGCCAGCAGCCTCGGGGCCCGGGGCGAGCAGTACTTC. Protein: CASSLGARGEQYF.

The gene calls are TRBV5-5 and TRBJ2-2, with D possibly being TRBD2 (6 bases). Germline V lookup: CDR1 SGHKS, CDR2 YYEKEE (reference sequence). This CDR3 spans 16 amino acids. Trimming shortened V by 1 base and J by 5 bases, and 15 bases separated the two germline ends. CDR3 sequence: CASSLPSWTKTGELFF. The CDR3 DNA sequence: TGTGCCAGCAGCTTGCCTTCCTGGACTAAGACCGGGGAGCTGTTTTTT.